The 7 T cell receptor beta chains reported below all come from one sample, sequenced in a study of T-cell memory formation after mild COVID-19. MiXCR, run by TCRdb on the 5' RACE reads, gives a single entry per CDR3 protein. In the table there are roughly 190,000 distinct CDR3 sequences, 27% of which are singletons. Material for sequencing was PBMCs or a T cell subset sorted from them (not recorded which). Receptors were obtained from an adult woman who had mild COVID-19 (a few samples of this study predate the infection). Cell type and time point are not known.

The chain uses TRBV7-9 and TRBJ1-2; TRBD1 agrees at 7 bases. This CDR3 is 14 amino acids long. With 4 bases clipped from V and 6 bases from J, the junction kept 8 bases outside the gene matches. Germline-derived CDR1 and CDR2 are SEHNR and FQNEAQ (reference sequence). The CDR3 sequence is CASSSATGWNGYTF. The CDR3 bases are TGTGCCAGCAGCTCCGCGACAGGGTGGAATGGCTACACCTTC. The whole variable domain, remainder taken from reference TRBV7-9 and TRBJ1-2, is DTGVSQNPRHKITKRGQNVTFRCDPISEHNRLYWYRQTLGQGPEFLTYFQNEAQLEKSRLLSDRFSAERPKGSFSTLEIQRTEQGDSAMYLCASSSATGWNGYTFGSGTRLTVV.

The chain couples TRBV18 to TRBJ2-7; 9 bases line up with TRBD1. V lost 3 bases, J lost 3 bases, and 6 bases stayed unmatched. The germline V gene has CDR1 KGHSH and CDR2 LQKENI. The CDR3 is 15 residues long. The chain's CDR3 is CASSPGVDRGYEQYF. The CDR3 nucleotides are TGTGCCAGCTCACCGGGGGTGGACAGGGGCTACGAGCAGTACTTC.

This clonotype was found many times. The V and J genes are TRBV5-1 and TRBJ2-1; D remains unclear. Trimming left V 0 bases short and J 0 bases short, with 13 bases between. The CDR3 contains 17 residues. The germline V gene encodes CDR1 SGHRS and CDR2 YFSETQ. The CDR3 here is CASSLAGSGSSYNEQFF. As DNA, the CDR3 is TGCGCCAGCAGCTTGGCCGGATCCGGTAGCTCCTACAATGAGCAGTTCTTC.

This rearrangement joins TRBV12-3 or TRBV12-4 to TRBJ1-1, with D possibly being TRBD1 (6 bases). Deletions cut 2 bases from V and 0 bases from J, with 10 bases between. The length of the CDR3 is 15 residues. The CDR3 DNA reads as TGTGCCAGCAGTTTACGGACAGCGGTGAACACTGAAGCTTTCTTT. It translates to CASSLRTAVNTEAFF.

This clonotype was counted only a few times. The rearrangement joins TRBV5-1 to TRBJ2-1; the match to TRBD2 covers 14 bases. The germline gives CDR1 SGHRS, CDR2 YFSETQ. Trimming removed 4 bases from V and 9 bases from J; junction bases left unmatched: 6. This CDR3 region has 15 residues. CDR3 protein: CASSEGLAGEGEQFF. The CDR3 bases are TGCGCCAGCAGCGAGGGACTAGCGGGAGAGGGTGAGCAGTTCTTC.

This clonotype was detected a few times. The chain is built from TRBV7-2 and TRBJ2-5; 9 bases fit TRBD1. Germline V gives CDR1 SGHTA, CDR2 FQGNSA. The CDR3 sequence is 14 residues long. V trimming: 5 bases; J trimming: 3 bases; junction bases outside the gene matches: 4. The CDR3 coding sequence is TGTGCCAGCAGCCGTGGGACAGGGAAAGAGACCCAGTACTTC. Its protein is CASSRGTGKETQYF.

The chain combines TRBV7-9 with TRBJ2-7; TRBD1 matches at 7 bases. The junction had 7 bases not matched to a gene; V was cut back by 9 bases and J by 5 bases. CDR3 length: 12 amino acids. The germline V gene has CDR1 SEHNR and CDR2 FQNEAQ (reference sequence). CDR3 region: CASEGQSDEQYF. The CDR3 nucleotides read TGTGCCAGTGAGGGACAGTCTGACGAGCAGTACTTC.